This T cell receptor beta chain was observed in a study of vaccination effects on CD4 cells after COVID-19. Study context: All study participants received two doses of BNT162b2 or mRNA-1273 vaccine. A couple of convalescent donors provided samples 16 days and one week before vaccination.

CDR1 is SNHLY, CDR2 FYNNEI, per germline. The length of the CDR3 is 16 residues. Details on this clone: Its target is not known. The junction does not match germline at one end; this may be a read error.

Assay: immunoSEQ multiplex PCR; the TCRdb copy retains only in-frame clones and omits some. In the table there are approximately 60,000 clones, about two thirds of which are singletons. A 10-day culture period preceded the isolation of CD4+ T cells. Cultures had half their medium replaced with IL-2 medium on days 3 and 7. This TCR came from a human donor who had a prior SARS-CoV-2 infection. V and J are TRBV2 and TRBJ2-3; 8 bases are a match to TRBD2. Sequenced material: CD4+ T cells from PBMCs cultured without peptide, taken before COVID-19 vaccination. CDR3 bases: TGTGCCAGCATCCCAGAGAGGGCAAGCGGCGGGGGGTCAAGACATTTT. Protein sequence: CASIPERASGGGSRHF.